The 6 T cell receptor beta chains listed next were all sequenced from one sample in a study of control samples from healthy donors and cancer patients. Method: immunoSEQ multiplex PCR; TCRdb's copy keeps in-frame clones and lacks some. This table holds 130,000 or so clones, around 90% found once. Sequencing used blood. Receptors originate from a man between 40 and 49 years old in good health.

The chain is built from TRBV7-9 and TRBJ2-7, with TRBD2 identical over 12 bases. The ends lost 5 bases at V and 2 bases at J; junction bases unmatched: 7. Germline V lookup: CDR1 SEHNR, CDR2 FQNEAQ (reference sequence). CDR3 length equals 16 residues. CDR3 sequence reads: CASSKGASGGAYEQYF. For the CDR3, the DNA is TGTGCCAGCAGCAAAGGGGCTAGCGGGGGGGCCTACGAGCAGTACTTC.

The chain has TRBV6-5 and TRBJ1-2; a possible D gene is TRBD1 (6 bases). The CDR3 contains 13 residues. The germline gives CDR1 MNHEY, CDR2 SVGAGI. The V end was cut by 5 bases, the J end by 8 bases, with 15 bases between. The CDR3, as DNA: TGTGCCAGCAGTCCCCCCAGGGGAACCGGCTACACCTTC. This codes for CASSPPRGTGYTF.

This chain joins TRBV30 and TRBJ2-7; the D is unclear. V was shortened by 3 bases and J by 1 base, with 4 bases between the two germline ends. The germline gives CDR1 GTSNPN, CDR2 SVGIG (reference sequence). CDR3 length: 11 residues. For the CDR3, the DNA is TGTGCCTGGAGCGCTTCCTACGAGCAGTACTTC. Amino acid sequence: CAWSASYEQYF.

The genes are TRBV30 and TRBJ1-4; TRBD1 might be the D (5 bases). Germline V lookup: CDR1 GTSNPN, CDR2 SVGIG (reference sequence). This CDR3 has 15 residues. V gave up 0 bases and J gave up 4 bases, with 12 bases separating them. The CDR3 is CAWSVGGIINEKLFF. In DNA form, the CDR3 reads TGTGCCTGGAGTGTCGGGGGGATCATTAATGAAAAACTGTTTTTT.

DNA for the CDR3: TGTGCCAGCAGCAGGGGGCGAAGAGAGGCTTTCTTT. This codes for CASSRGRREAFF. V gene TRBV13 combines with J gene TRBJ1-1, with 7 bases aligning to TRBD1. CDR3 length: 12 residues. Trimming at V came to 5 bases and at J to 11 bases, leaving 8 bases not matched to a gene. Germline lookup yields CDR1 PRHDT and CDR2 FYEKMQ (reference sequence). Looking up the rest from reference TRBV13 and TRBJ1-1 gives the full variable domain: AAGVIQSPRHLIKEKRETATLKCYPIPRHDTVYWYQQGPGQDPQFLISFYEKMQSDKGSIPDRFSAQQFSDYHSELNMSSLELGDSALYFCASSRGRREAFFGQGTRLTVV.

This chain joins TRBV15 and TRBJ2-1; the match to TRBD2 covers 15 bases. The CDR3 consists of 16 residues. V lost 8 bases and J lost 6; bases outside the gene matches: 8. Germline lookup yields CDR1 LNHNV and CDR2 YYDKDF (reference sequence). In DNA, the CDR3 is TGTGCCACCTGGACTAGCGGGGGGGTTGGAGGCAATGAGCAGTTCTTC. It yields the protein CATWTSGGVGGNEQFF. The full variable domain, its missing parts supplied by reference TRBV15 and TRBJ2-1, is DAMVIQNPRYQVTQFGKPVTLSCSQTLNHNVMYWYQQKSSQAPKLLFHYYDKDFNNEADTPDNFQSRRPNTSFCFLDIRSPGLGDTAMYLCATWTSGGVGGNEQFFGPGTRLTVL.